This T cell receptor (beta chain) was sequenced in a study of blood T cell repertoires in COVID-19. Study summary: The samples span acute and convalescent COVID-19 from the United States, Italy and Spain.

This CDR3 is 14 amino acids long. After removal of 1 base from V and 3 bases from J, the junction contained 2 bases not matched to a gene. Germline V gene sequence: CDR1 SEHNR, CDR2 FQNEAQ (reference sequence). Original processing notes: Quantification of nucleated cells was approximated via reference gene primer amplification. The method was immunoSEQ multiplex PCR; TCRdb's version includes in-frame clones alone and lacks a portion of them. From that table come the V and J calls and clone size; the DNA was used to work out D and trimming. The table includes 20,000 to 30,000 clones, 90% to 95% detected once.

The clonotype comes from a woman aged 50 to 60 with active COVID-19. The chain combines TRBV7-9 with TRBJ2-7, with 8 bases lining up with TRBD2. Sequencing was done on a sample of peripheral blood. CDR3 sequence (DNA): TGTGCCAGCAGCTTAGAGGCGGGAGGCTACGAGCAGTACTTC. Protein product: CASSLEAGGYEQYF.